Listed below are T cell receptor beta chains from one sample, sequenced in a study of blood T cell repertoires in COVID-19. Produced via immunoSEQ multiplex PCR; TCRdb's table is partial and in-frame only. The table lists approximately 100,000 clones, 88% of them singletons. Source material: peripheral blood. The receptors shown here come from a woman aged 60-70 years with acute or convalescent COVID-19. The conserved cysteine and the conserved F or W are not part of the CDR3 here. Part of the rows lack a size; the others show once, few, many or a class for expanded clones.

cdr3_aa v_call clone_size
ATRKFLRNTEAF TRBV24-1 NA
ASSPQSVGLATNEQF TRBV3-1/TRBV3-2 NA
ASSQVAETQY TRBV4-2 NA
ASSQRGFTDTQY TRBV3-1/TRBV3-2 NA
ASSLGQGAGTEAF TRBV3-1/TRBV3-2 NA
ASSQDTGSSGNTIY TRBV3-1/TRBV3-2 NA
SVNRQYNTEAF TRBV29-1 NA
ASSPRLAGGRSTDTQY TRBV9 NA
ASRVAGAYEQF TRBV19 NA
ASRRAGGPGSPLH TRBV6-5 NA
ASSSFDYGYT TRBV18 NA
ASTERRGHEQF TRBV2 once
ASHPSGLWSQPQH TRBV28 NA
AWSRGQGDYT TRBV30 NA
ASSLGAGGFYEQY TRBV5-1 NA
ASSHPQSSYEQY TRBV16 NA
ASSLGTGGDDMALGYT TRBV7-9 NA
ASSPLDRGFHQPQH TRBV19 once
ASSPYGTSRNEQF TRBV5-1 once
ASSEGGDYNEQF TRBV4-1 many
ASSFLAGGPDTQY TRBV28 NA
ASSQATGELF TRBV4-2 once
ASSQDRYGYT TRBV28 NA
ASSLTGTGANVLT TRBV28 NA
AWSVRDRGTGEQF TRBV30 NA
ASSEAFAGAAFALPQH TRBV6-1 NA
ASSSAGGGTEAF TRBV28 once
ASRQGTGGSNQPQH TRBV2 NA
ASSADWGGPYEQY TRBV4-1 NA
ASSYSRDTQY TRBV6-6 NA
ASSLGQASSYEQY TRBV7-9 NA
ASSLGTGGRPQH TRBV3-1/TRBV3-2 NA
ASSEGWELSGNTIY TRBV19 NA
ASSLSGTSGGGTQY TRBV7-3 NA
SASWQGRSGANVLT TRBV20-1 few
ASSFVGVLDSNQPQH TRBV7-8 once
ATSDLPGQVVTGELF TRBV24-1 NA
ASRYRDSNGYT TRBV11-2 NA
ASSLGGLSLAKNIQY TRBV11-2 few
ASSIRGTVNTEAF TRBV19 NA
ASSIGYRGNSEQF TRBV19 once